Listed here are 32 T cell receptor beta chains from one sample, sequenced in a study of cytomegalovirus exposure and HLA in healthy donors. Use of 60 Vbeta and 13 Jbeta primers characterized the PCR. Sequenced by immunoSEQ multiplex PCR; TCRdb stores in-frame clones only, minus some. In the table there are 150,000 or so clones, 65% to 80% of which are singletons. Sample: PBMCs. The receptor set was obtained from a woman aged 45-60 years in good health and CMV-seropositive.

The J gene is TRBJ1-3, the V gene TRBV5-4; D unresolved. The V and J ends lost 0 bases and 0 bases respectively, with 7 bases between them. CDR1 is SGHNT, CDR2 YYREEE, per germline (reference sequence). There are 15 residues in the CDR3. The CDR3 sequence is CASSLEAASGNTIYF. The CDR3 DNA follows: TGTGCCAGCAGCTTGGAGGCGGCCTCTGGAAACACCATATATTTT.

The chain carries TRBV29-1 and TRBJ2-6; 7 bases line up with TRBD1. The junction had 7 bases not matched to a gene; V was cut back by 5 bases and J by 0 bases. This CDR3 region has 16 residues. CDR1 and CDR2 from the germline V gene are SQVTM and ANQGSEA. CDR3 DNA sequence: TGCAGCGTTCGGGACAGTCAATACTCTGGGGCCAACGTCCTGACTTTC. This gives the protein CSVRDSQYSGANVLTF.

This clone has more than one count but fewer than ten. This rearrangement joins TRBV6-1 to TRBJ1-2; D is unresolved. V lost 2 bases to trimming and J lost 3 bases, with 4 bases between them. The germline CDR1 and CDR2 sequences are MNHNS and SASEGT. The CDR3 length is 12 residues. Here the CDR3 reads CASSEIDYGYTF. DNA of the CDR3: TGTGCCAGCAGTGAAATCGACTATGGCTACACCTTC.

The CDR3 DNA reads as TGTGCCAGCAGCCCACGACAGGTAGCCACCCCCTACGAGCAGTACTTC. Protein: CASSPRQVATPYEQYF. The J gene is TRBJ2-7, the V gene TRBV11-2; D is perhaps TRBD1 (6 bases). The V and J ends lost 5 bases and 2 bases respectively, with 19 bases between them. CDR1 and CDR2 from the germline V gene are SGHAT and FQNNGV. This CDR3 has 16 amino acids.

The chain joins TRBV7-9 to TRBJ2-1, with D possibly being TRBD1 (5 bases). Germline V lookup: CDR1 SEHNR, CDR2 FQNEAQ (reference sequence). The CDR3 has 13 amino acids. Trimming removed 5 bases from V and 8 bases from J, with 13 bases in between. The CDR3, as DNA: TGTGCCAGCAGCACCCAGGGTAGCCATGAGCAGTTCTTC. It encodes CASSTQGSHEQFF.

On this clone: An end of the junction differs from the germline gene, which may be a read error. This chain joins TRBV7-7 and TRBJ2-3; tentatively, D is TRBD2 (6 bases). The CDR3 contains 15 residues. CDR1 and CDR2 from the germline V gene are SSHAT and FNYEAQ (reference sequence). The CDR3 DNA is TGTGCTAGCAGCTTAAGGGGAGGAGGGGAAGATACGCAGTATTTT. Its translation: CASSLRGGGEDTQYF.

This chain uses TRBV19 with TRBJ2-3, with 11 bases identical to TRBD2. J was trimmed by 0 bases and V by 7 bases; bases with no gene match: 9. Looked up from germline, CDR1 is LNHDA and CDR2 is SQIVND (reference sequence). This CDR3 spans 17 amino acids. The CDR3 region has the DNA TGTGCCAGTACACCTTGGGGACTAGCGGCTAGCACAGATACGCAGTATTTT. Protein: CASTPWGLAASTDTQYF.

About this clone itself: Other DNA sequences in the sample encode the same CDR3. The CDR3: CSFLQGGPEAFF. The CDR3 DNA is TGCAGCTTCCTACAGGGGGGTCCTGAAGCTTTCTTT. This chain joins TRBV29-1 and TRBJ1-1; 8 nucleotides match TRBD1. The CDR3 runs to 12 residues. The ends lost 8 bases at V and 6 bases at J; junction bases unmatched: 8. CDR1 is SQVTM and CDR2 is ANQGSEA in the germline V gene.

The rearrangement links TRBV18 to TRBJ1-4, with a tentative D call TRBD1 (5 bases). The ends were cut back, 4 bases at V and 2 bases at J, with 8 bases in the middle. The CDR3 is made up of 14 amino acids. The germline V gene encodes CDR1 KGHSH and CDR2 LQKENI. The CDR3 DNA sequence: TGTGCCAGCTCACGGACATCTACTAATGAAAAACTGTTTTTT. Protein: CASSRTSTNEKLFF.

V usage is TRBV28 and J usage is TRBJ2-1; 10 nucleotides agree with TRBD1. The CDR3 extends over 15 amino acids. The V and J ends lost 7 bases and 5 bases, in that order; junction bases with no gene match: 8. Germline values: CDR1 MDHEN, CDR2 SYDVKM. The CDR3 sequence: CASTPTGGINNEQFF. The CDR3 DNA reads TGTGCCAGCACACCGACAGGGGGCATCAACAATGAGCAGTTCTTC.

The V and J genes are TRBV5-1 and TRBJ2-2; possibly TRBD2 for D (7 bases). The V gene lost 6 bases and the J gene lost 5 bases, with 20 bases spanning the gap. This CDR3 contains 16 residues. Germline CDR1 SGHRS, CDR2 YFSETQ. CDR3 DNA: TGCGCCAGCAAAGATGGGGGGGGCCGACGGACCGGGGAGCTGTTTTTT. The encoded protein is CASKDGGGRRTGELFF.

The CDR3 nucleotides read TGTGCCATCCGGGACAGCCTTGGGGAAACAGATACGCAGTATTTT. The encoded protein is CAIRDSLGETDTQYF. The chain uses TRBV7-2 and TRBJ2-3, with TRBD1 matching over 7 bases. The trim removed 10 bases at V and 3 bases at J, leaving 13 bases unmatched. This CDR3 is 15 amino acids long. Germline V gives CDR1 SGHTA, CDR2 FQGNSA.

This clone was counted only a few times. The chain couples TRBV11-2 to TRBJ1-4; TRBD1 matches at 8 bases. Germline values: CDR1 SGHAT, CDR2 FQNNGV. The CDR3 is 14 amino acids. V lost 5 bases and J lost 4; bases outside the gene matches: 3. In nucleotides, the CDR3 is TGTGCCAGCAGCCGGACAGGGATTAATGAAAAACTGTTTTTT. As protein: CASSRTGINEKLFF. Complete variable domain (other parts from reference TRBV11-2 and TRBJ1-4): EAGVAQSPRYKIIEKRQSVAFWCNPISGHATLYWYQQILGQGPKLLIQFQNNGVVDDSQLPKDRFSAERLKGVDSTLKIQPAKLEDSAVYLCASSRTGINEKLFFGSGTQLSVL.

For the CDR3, the DNA is TGTGCCAGCAGTACAGGAGGATGGACCGCGGGACTAGGGAGCTACGAGCAGTACTTC. Its protein is CASSTGGWTAGLGSYEQYF. This rearrangement joins TRBV28 to TRBJ2-7; TRBD2 agrees at 8 bases. This CDR3 region has 19 residues. In germline, CDR1 is MDHEN, CDR2 SYDVKM. The junction had 21 bases not matched to a gene; V was cut back by 5 bases and J by 3 bases. The whole variable domain, remainder taken from reference TRBV28 and TRBJ2-7, is DVKVTQSSRYLVKRTGEKVFLECVQDMDHENMFWYRQDPGLGLRLIYFSYDVKMKEKGDIPEGYSVSREKKERFSLILESASTNQTSMYLCASSTGGWTAGLGSYEQYFGPGTRLTVT.

This chain links TRBV29-1 with TRBJ1-2, with D perhaps TRBD1 (6 bases). The CDR3 runs 12 residues. The germline V gene has CDR1 SQVTM and CDR2 ANQGSEA. V lost 4 bases to trimming and J lost 6 bases, with 12 bases between them. CDR3 loop: CSVVQGENGYTF. CDR3 in DNA: TGCAGCGTTGTACAGGGAGAGAATGGCTACACCTTC.

The chain joins TRBV11-2 to TRBJ1-1; possible D gene TRBD1, 6 bases. With 5 bases removed from V and 4 bases from J, the gap between germline ends came to 17 bases. The CDR3 has 15 amino acids. Germline lookup yields CDR1 SGHAT and CDR2 FQNNGV. The CDR3 loop reads CASSTRTEVSTEAFF. DNA for the CDR3: TGTGCCAGCAGCACTCGGACAGAGGTGAGCACTGAAGCTTTCTTT. Together with reference TRBV11-2 and TRBJ1-1, the CDR3 gives the full variable domain: EAGVAQSPRYKIIEKRQSVAFWCNPISGHATLYWYQQILGQGPKLLIQFQNNGVVDDSQLPKDRFSAERLKGVDSTLKIQPAKLEDSAVYLCASSTRTEVSTEAFFGQGTRLTVV.

This chain joins TRBV6-6 and TRBJ2-5; 9 bases agree with TRBD1. The V and J ends lost 2 bases and 5 bases, in that order; junction bases with no gene match: 9. Germline-derived CDR1 and CDR2 are MNHNY and SVGAGI (reference sequence). CDR3 length: 16 amino acids. In DNA, the CDR3 is TGTGCCAGCAGTTACAAGGGACAGGGTAGAGGGGAGACCCAGTACTTC. The encoded protein is CASSYKGQGRGETQYF.

In its sample, this clone was seen once. The chain recombines TRBV27 with TRBJ2-7; D is perhaps TRBD1 (6 bases). The CDR3 is made up of 13 amino acids. Trimming left V 3 bases short and J 5 bases short, with 11 bases between. CDR1 and CDR2 (germline): MNHEY, SMNVEV (reference sequence). DNA of the CDR3: TGTGCCAGCAGTTTGGGCAGGGGCAACGAGCAGTACTTC. It codes for CASSLGRGNEQYF.

CDR3 residues: CASSRQGAGGGYTF. The CDR3 DNA reads TGTGCCAGCAGCCGACAGGGGGCCGGGGGGGGCTACACCTTC. This chain uses TRBV7-2 with TRBJ1-2; 10 nucleotides match TRBD1. Trimming removed 5 bases from V and 8 bases from J; junction bases left unmatched: 8. Germline V gene data show CDR1 as SGHTA and CDR2 as FQGNSA. This CDR3 contains 14 residues.

J is TRBJ2-1 and V is TRBV4-3; 8 positions agree with TRBD2. Germline loops: CDR1 LGHNA, CDR2 YSLEER. V shed 2 bases, J shed 6 bases, and the junction held 18 bases outside the gene matches. The CDR3 has 19 residues. CDR3: CASSQFPHTRGGGPNEQFF. The CDR3 DNA reads TGCGCCAGCAGCCAATTCCCACACACACGGGGGGGAGGGCCCAATGAGCAGTTCTTC.

The genes are TRBV5-4 and TRBJ2-2, with D hard to call. Trimming removed 4 bases from V and 2 bases from J, with 3 bases in between. The CDR3 is 12 amino acids. Germline CDR1 reads SGHNT; CDR2 reads YYREEE (reference sequence). CDR3 nucleotide sequence: TGTGCCAGCAGCATAAACACCGGGGAGCTGTTTTTT. Translation gives CASSINTGELFF.

The J gene is TRBJ2-3, the V gene TRBV9; 11 positions agree with TRBD1. This CDR3 spans 16 amino acids. The ends lost 7 bases at V and 2 bases at J; junction bases unmatched: 9. Germline V gives CDR1 SGDLS, CDR2 YYNGEE. In nucleotides, the CDR3 is TGTGCCAGCTCCGGGTGGACAGGGGGCCCCACAGATACGCAGTATTTT. The encoded protein is CASSGWTGGPTDTQYF.

The V call is TRBV5-1, the J call TRBJ2-5; 10 nucleotides line up with TRBD2. The germline V gene has CDR1 SGHRS and CDR2 YFSETQ. The ends lost 3 bases at V and 9 bases at J; junction bases unmatched: 17. The CDR3 is made up of 17 amino acids. CDR3 sequence: CASSSKTLAGVFWAQYF. CDR3 in DNA: TGCGCCAGCAGCTCTAAAACTCTAGCGGGAGTGTTCTGGGCCCAGTACTTC.

This clone showed up just once. This chain links TRBV5-6 with TRBJ1-1; D might be TRBD1 (6 bases). The CDR3 is 14 residues long. Trimming took off 0 bases at V and 4 bases at J, with 10 bases between the two ends. The germline V gene has CDR1 SGHDT and CDR2 YYEEEE. Here the CDR3 DNA reads TGTGCCAGCAGCTTGGACAGGGTGAGCACTGAAGCTTTCTTT. It yields the protein CASSLDRVSTEAFF.

The gene calls are TRBV29-1 and TRBJ2-2; 14 bases agree with TRBD2. CDR3 length: 13 residues. Germline V lookup: CDR1 SQVTM, CDR2 ANQGSEA. The V segment lost 6 bases and the J segment 7 bases; nucleotides outside the gene matches: 1. This chain's CDR3 is CSVGTSGGGELFF. The CDR3 nucleotides are TGCAGCGTCGGGACTAGCGGGGGCGGGGAGCTGTTTTTT.

V is TRBV4-1 and J is TRBJ2-1; 8 positions agree with TRBD2. The germline V gene encodes CDR1 MGHRA and CDR2 YSYEKL. Losses at the gene ends were 3 bases for V and 7 bases for J; bases not matched to a gene: 11. CDR3 length equals 16 residues. The CDR3 reads CASSQGEWTSKNEQFF. CDR3 DNA sequence: TGCGCCAGCAGCCAGGGGGAGTGGACTAGCAAGAATGAGCAGTTCTTC.

V is TRBV29-1 and J is TRBJ1-1, with 7 bases aligning to TRBD1. CDR1 is SQVTM, CDR2 ANQGSEA, per germline. The V and J ends lost 7 bases and 6 bases, in that order; junction bases with no gene match: 11. CDR3 length: 13 residues. As DNA, the CDR3 is TGCAGCGCCAATACAGGGGTAGTAGCTGAAGCTTTCTTT. Translating gives CSANTGVVAEAFF. The full variable domain, in which reference TRBV29-1 and TRBJ1-1 provide the parts outside the CDR3, is SAVISQKPSRDICQRGTSLTIQCQVDSQVTMMFWYRQQPGQSLTLIATANQGSEATYESGFVIDKFPISRPNLTFSTLTVSNMSPEDSSIYLCSANTGVVAEAFFGQGTRLTVV.

The V and J genes are TRBV30 and TRBJ1-1; D remains unclear. The germline V and J ends were trimmed by 3 bases and 0 bases, with 8 bases remaining between them. CDR1 is GTSNPN, CDR2 SVGIG, per germline (reference sequence). This CDR3 comprises 13 residues. CDR3 bases: TGTGCCTGGAGCCGAGGGATGAACACTGAAGCTTTCTTT. As protein: CAWSRGMNTEAFF.

This chain links TRBV5-4 with TRBJ2-3; 11 bases fit TRBD2. J was trimmed by 5 bases and V by 7 bases; bases with no gene match: 12. The germline gives CDR1 SGHNT, CDR2 YYREEE (reference sequence). The CDR3 totals 16 residues. This chain's CDR3 is CASSSNSGGAGDTQYF. DNA of the CDR3: TGTGCCAGCTCTTCCAATAGCGGGGGGGCAGGAGATACGCAGTATTTT.

The J gene is TRBJ1-1, the V gene TRBV6-6, with D hard to call. The length of the CDR3 is 12 residues. V lost 6 bases and J 7 bases, leaving 12 bases between the germline ends. CDR1 MNHNY and CDR2 SVGAGI come from the germline V gene (reference sequence). Here the CDR3 reads CASRRREGEAFF. In DNA, the CDR3 is TGTGCCAGCAGGCGGCGGGAAGGTGAAGCTTTCTTT.

The chain uses TRBV18 and TRBJ2-2; D is perhaps TRBD2 (5 bases). The germline CDR1 and CDR2 sequences are KGHSH and LQKENI. V lost 6 bases to trimming and J lost 3 bases, with 11 bases between them. The CDR3 has 14 amino acids. The CDR3 loop is CASSILGDTGELFF. The DNA for the CDR3 is TGTGCCAGCTCCATACTCGGGGACACCGGGGAGCTGTTTTTT.

V gene TRBV21-1 combines with J gene TRBJ2-7; whether TRBD1, the table's D call, matches the DNA was not checked. TRBV21-1 is labeled a pseudogene. This CDR3 spans 14 amino acids. In nucleotides, the CDR3 is TGTGCCAGGCTTGACAGAGCCCTCTCCTACGAGCAGTACTTC. Translated, it gives CARLDRALSYEQYF.